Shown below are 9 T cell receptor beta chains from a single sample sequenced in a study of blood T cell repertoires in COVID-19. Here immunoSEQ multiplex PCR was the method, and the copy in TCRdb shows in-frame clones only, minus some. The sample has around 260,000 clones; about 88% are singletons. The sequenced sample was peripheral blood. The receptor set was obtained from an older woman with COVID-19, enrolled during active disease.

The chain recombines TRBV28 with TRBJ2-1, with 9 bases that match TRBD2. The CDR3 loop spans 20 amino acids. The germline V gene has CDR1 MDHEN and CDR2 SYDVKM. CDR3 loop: CGQQYSGTSSTCSSYNEQFF. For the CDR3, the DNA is TGTGGCCAGCAATACTCCGGGACTAGCTCAACATGTAGCTCCTACAATGAGCAGTTCTTC.

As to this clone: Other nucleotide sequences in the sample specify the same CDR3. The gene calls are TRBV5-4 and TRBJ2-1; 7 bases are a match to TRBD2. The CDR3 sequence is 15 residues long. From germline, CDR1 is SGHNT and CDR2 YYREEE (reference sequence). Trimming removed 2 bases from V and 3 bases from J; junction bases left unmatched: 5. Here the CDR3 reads CASSFGLADYNEQFF. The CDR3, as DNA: TGTGCCAGCAGCTTCGGGCTAGCGGACTACAATGAGCAGTTCTTC.

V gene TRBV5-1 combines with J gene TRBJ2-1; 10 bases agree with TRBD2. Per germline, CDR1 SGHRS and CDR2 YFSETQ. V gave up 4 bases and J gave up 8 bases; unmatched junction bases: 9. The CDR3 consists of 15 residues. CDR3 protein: CASSPRLAGAYEQFF. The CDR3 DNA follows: TGCGCCAGCAGCCCGCGGCTAGCGGGAGCCTATGAGCAGTTCTTC.

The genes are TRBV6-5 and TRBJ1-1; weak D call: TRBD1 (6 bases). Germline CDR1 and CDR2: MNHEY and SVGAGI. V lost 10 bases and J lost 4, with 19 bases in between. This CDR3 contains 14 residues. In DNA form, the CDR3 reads TGTGCCATCAAGAGGGGGGGGCAGAGCACTGAAGCTTTCTTT. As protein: CAIKRGGQSTEAFF.

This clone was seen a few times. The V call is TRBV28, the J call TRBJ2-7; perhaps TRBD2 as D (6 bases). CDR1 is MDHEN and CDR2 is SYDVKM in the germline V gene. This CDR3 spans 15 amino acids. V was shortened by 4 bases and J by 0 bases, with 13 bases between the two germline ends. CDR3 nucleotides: TGTGCCAGCAGTTCGGACTACCTCCTCTCCTACGAGCAGTACTTC. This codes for CASSSDYLLSYEQYF.

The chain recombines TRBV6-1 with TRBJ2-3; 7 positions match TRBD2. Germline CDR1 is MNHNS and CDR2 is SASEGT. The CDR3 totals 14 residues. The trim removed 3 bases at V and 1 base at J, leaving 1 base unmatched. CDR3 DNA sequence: TGTGCCAGCAGTGATCTAGCGGGCACAGATACGCAGTATTTT. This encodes CASSDLAGTDTQYF.

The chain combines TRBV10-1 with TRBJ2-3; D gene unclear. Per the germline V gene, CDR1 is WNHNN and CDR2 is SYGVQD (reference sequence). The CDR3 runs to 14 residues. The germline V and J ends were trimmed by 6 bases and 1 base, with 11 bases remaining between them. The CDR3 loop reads CASSQRMGTDTQYF. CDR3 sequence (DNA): TGCGCCAGCAGCCAGCGAATGGGCACAGATACGCAGTATTTT.

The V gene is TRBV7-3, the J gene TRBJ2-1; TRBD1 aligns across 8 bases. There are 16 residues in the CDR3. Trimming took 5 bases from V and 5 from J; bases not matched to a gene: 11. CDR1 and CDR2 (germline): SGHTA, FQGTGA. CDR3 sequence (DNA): TGTGCCAGCAGCCCAGTGTCAGGGGGCTACAACAATGAGCAGTTCTTC. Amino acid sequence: CASSPVSGGYNNEQFF.

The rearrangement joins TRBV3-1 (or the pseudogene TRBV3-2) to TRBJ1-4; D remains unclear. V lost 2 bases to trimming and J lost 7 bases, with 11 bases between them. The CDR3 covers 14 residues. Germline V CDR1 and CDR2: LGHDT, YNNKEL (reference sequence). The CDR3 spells CASSQYGEGEKLFF. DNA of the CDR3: TGTGCCAGCAGCCAATATGGGGAGGGTGAAAAACTGTTTTTT.